The entry below gives a single TCR beta chain sequence along with its context. This record belongs to a study of blood T cell repertoires in COVID-19. Across the study: Samples taken during acute and convalescent COVID-19 were collected in the United States, Italy and Spain. PBMCs, B-cell-depleted T cells, or T cells provided the cDNA or gDNA that made up the material.

Germline trimming cut 5 bases from V and 8 bases from J; bases unmatched to any gene: 10. This CDR3 spans 14 amino acids. CDR1 and CDR2 from the germline V gene are SGHVS and FNYEAQ. In the study's own analysis: How many nucleated cells were present was estimated from reference gene primer amplification. Profiling relied on immunoSEQ multiplex PCR, and the TCRdb table lists in-frame clones only, not all of them. That table is the source of V, J and clone size, and D and trimming were worked out from the DNA. This sample has about 160,000 clones, with 92% found just once. The Seattle patients, enrolled during active infection, were followed longitudinally.

The V and J genes are TRBV7-6 and TRBJ1-1; 8 nucleotides line up with TRBD1. Sequencing used peripheral blood. This sequence was found in a man aged 25-45 years with COVID-19, enrolled during active disease. This CDR3 reads CASSPDDRGLEAFF. The CDR3 DNA is TGTGCCAGCAGCCCCGACGACAGGGGCCTCGAAGCTTTCTTT.